These 4 T cell receptor beta chains were sequenced from one sample in a study of cytotoxic CD8 clonotypes in ibrutinib-treated CLL. Using immunoSEQ multiplex PCR, the repertoire was profiled, and TCRdb retains in-frame clones only, with some absent. The table shows roughly 170,000 clones, with 84% occurring only once. Sequencing used PBMCs, obtained after 24 months of ibrutinib treatment. The receptor source for this set is a human donor with chronic lymphocytic leukemia.

This chain connects TRBV18 to TRBJ1-1; TRBD1 aligns across 9 bases. The CDR3 consists of 16 residues. The ends lost 4 bases at V and 0 bases at J; junction bases unmatched: 6. The germline CDR1 and CDR2 sequences are KGHSH and LQKENI. The DNA of the CDR3 is TGTGCCAGCTCACAGGGACAGGGTGGTATGAACACTGAAGCTTTCTTT. Translated: CASSQGQGGMNTEAFF. Supplemented by reference TRBV18 and TRBJ1-1, the full variable domain reads NAGVMQNPRHLVRRRGQEARLRCSPMKGHSHVYWYRQLPEEGLKFMVYLQKENIIDESGMPKERFSAEFPKEGPSILRIQQVVRGDSAAYFCASSQGQGGMNTEAFFGQGTRLTVV.

The genes are TRBV28 and TRBJ1-3, with TRBD1 identical over 7 bases. The V gene end was trimmed by 6 bases and the J gene end by 2 bases; junction bases not matched to a gene: 7. Germline lookup yields CDR1 MDHEN and CDR2 SYDVKM. The CDR3 has 15 amino acids. As DNA, the CDR3 is TGTGCCAGCAGGATGACAGGGATCCCTGGAAACACCATATATTTT. It codes for CASRMTGIPGNTIYF.

The V call is TRBV2, the J call TRBJ2-1; 12 nucleotides align to TRBD2. CDR3 length: 16 amino acids. The V segment lost 4 bases and the J segment 7 bases; nucleotides outside the gene matches: 8. Germline CDR1 and CDR2: SNHLY and FYNNEI. CDR3 amino acids: CASSGTSGASGNEQFF. The CDR3 DNA reads as TGTGCCAGCAGTGGGACTAGCGGGGCCTCTGGGAATGAGCAGTTCTTC.

The chain couples TRBV10-3 to TRBJ1-3; 7 bases align to TRBD1. This CDR3 has 14 amino acids. J was trimmed by 2 bases and V by 7 bases; bases with no gene match: 5. Germline V gives CDR1 ENHRY, CDR2 SYGVKD. This CDR3 is CAINGDRAGNTIYF. Written as DNA, the CDR3 is TGTGCCATCAACGGAGACAGGGCTGGAAACACCATATATTTT.